Each of the 3 T cell receptor beta chains below was sequenced from the same sample in a study of metastatic and nonmetastatic thyroid tumors. Nobody among the patients had been given any treatment before thyroid surgery. TCRdb used MiXCR to call clones anew from the PCR reads. Seen here are under 55,000 clones, roughly 15% observed once, and the top ten hold about 3%. Sequencing used blood. The source of these receptors is a female donor with papillary thyroid cancer or a benign thyroid nodule (not recorded which). Some clones in this sample may be carry-over from other donors' samples.

This clone was observed many times. The CDR3: CASSERVKRDTQYF. The CDR3 nucleotides are TGTGCCAGCAGTGAACGAGTTAAGCGGGATACGCAGTATTTT. The chain uses TRBV6-1 and TRBJ2-3; D possibly corresponds to TRBD2 (5 bases). The CDR3 extends over 14 amino acids. V was shortened by 2 bases and J by 6 bases, with 12 bases between the two germline ends. Germline CDR1 and CDR2: MNHNS and SASEGT.

This clone was recorded at least ten times. This sequence joins TRBV7-6 and TRBJ1-6, with D possibly TRBD1 on 6 matching bases. Between the trimmed V and J ends, which lost 2 bases and 7 bases, there was a span of 6 bases. The CDR3 totals 13 residues. The germline V gene has CDR1 SGHVS and CDR2 FNYEAQ. The CDR3 here is CASSLQGNSPLHF. DNA for the CDR3: TGTGCCAGCAGCTTACAGGGGAATTCACCCCTCCACTTT.

A remark on this clone: Mismatch with germline at one junction end may stem from a read error. This chain links TRBV6-5 with TRBJ1-1; D remains ambiguous. CDR3 size: 14 residues. The germline V gene encodes CDR1 MNHEY and CDR2 SVGAGI. CDR3 in DNA: TGTGCCAGCATTTATAGAGGGAGGAACACTGAGGCTTTCTTT. This encodes CASIYRGRNTEAFF.